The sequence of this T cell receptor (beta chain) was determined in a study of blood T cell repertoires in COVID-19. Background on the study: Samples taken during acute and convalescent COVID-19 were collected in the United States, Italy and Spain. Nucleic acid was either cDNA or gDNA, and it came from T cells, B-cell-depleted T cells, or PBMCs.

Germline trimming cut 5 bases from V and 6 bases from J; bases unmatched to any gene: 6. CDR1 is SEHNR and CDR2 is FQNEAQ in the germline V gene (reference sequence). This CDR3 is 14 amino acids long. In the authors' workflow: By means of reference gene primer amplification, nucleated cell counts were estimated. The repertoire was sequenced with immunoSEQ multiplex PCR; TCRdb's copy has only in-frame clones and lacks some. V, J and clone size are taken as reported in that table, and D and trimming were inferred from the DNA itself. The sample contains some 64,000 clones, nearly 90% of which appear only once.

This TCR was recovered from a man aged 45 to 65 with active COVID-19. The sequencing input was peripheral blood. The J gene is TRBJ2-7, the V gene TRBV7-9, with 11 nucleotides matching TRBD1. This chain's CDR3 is CASSPGTGGLEQYF. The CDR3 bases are TGTGCCAGCAGCCCCGGGACAGGGGGGCTCGAGCAGTACTTC.